What follows are 28 T cell receptor beta chains derived from one specimen sequenced in a study of blood T cell repertoires in COVID-19. Data came from immunoSEQ multiplex PCR; TCRdb stores just in-frame clones and leaves some out. The repertoire has 200,000 to 250,000 clones, around 80% of them found once; the top ten carry around 5.1%. Sequenced material: peripheral blood. The receptors stem from a human donor in a cohort sampled during active COVID-19.

The rearrangement uses TRBV4-1 and TRBJ2-7, with D tentatively TRBD2 (6 bases). Germline CDR1 reads MGHRA; CDR2 reads YSYEKL. Between the trimmed V and J ends, which lost 1 base and 3 bases, there was a span of 13 bases. CDR3 size: 15 residues. The CDR3 nucleotides read TGCGCCAGCAGCCAAGTCACAGAGGGACTCTACGAGCAGTACTTC. Amino acids: CASSQVTEGLYEQYF.

CDR3 protein: CASSSRGRGWTGEETQYF. In DNA form, the CDR3 reads TGTGCCAGCAGCTCGAGGGGGCGTGGGTGGACAGGTGAAGAGACCCAGTACTTC. V gene TRBV7-2 combines with J gene TRBJ2-5; 7 bases match TRBD1. Germline V gene data show CDR1 as SGHTA and CDR2 as FQGNSA. Losses at the gene ends were 4 bases for V and 3 bases for J; bases not matched to a gene: 17. The CDR3 spans 18 residues.

The table lists this clone with a few counts. The same CDR3 also results from other DNA sequences found in this sample. The rearrangement links TRBV19 to TRBJ2-7, with D possibly TRBD2 on 6 matching bases. This CDR3 region has 15 residues. Per the germline V gene, CDR1 is LNHDA and CDR2 is SQIVND (reference sequence). V was pared by 3 bases and J by 1 base, with 13 bases between. In nucleotides, the CDR3 is TGTGCCAGTAGTATCGGGCCTAGCGCTTCCTACGAGCAGTACTTC. It codes for CASSIGPSASYEQYF.

The gene calls are TRBV28 and TRBJ2-5, with D maybe TRBD1 (5 bases). V shed 2 bases and J shed 5 bases, with 15 bases lying between them. CDR1 and CDR2 (germline): MDHEN, SYDVKM. The CDR3 extends over 15 amino acids. The CDR3 bases are TGTGCCAGCAGTTTACCCCAGGGTACCGGGGAGACCCAGTACTTC. It yields the protein CASSLPQGTGETQYF.

This chain uses TRBV2 with TRBJ1-1; TRBD1 aligns across 8 bases. Germline lookup yields CDR1 SNHLY and CDR2 FYNNEI. The CDR3 contains 16 residues. V gave up 6 bases and J gave up 1 base; unmatched junction bases: 10. The CDR3 region is CASSPGRGPSNTEAFF. CDR3 bases: TGTGCCAGCAGCCCCGGCAGGGGGCCCTCGAACACTGAAGCTTTCTTT. The variable domain in full, completed from reference TRBV2 and TRBJ1-1, reads EPEVTQTPSHQVTQMGQEVILRCVPISNHLYFYWYRQILGQKVEFLVSFYNNEISEKSEIFDDQFSVERPDGSNFTLKIRSTKLEDSAMYFCASSPGRGPSNTEAFFGQGTRLTVV.

The chain couples TRBV28 to TRBJ1-3; 7 nucleotides align to TRBD1. With 10 bases clipped from V and 1 base from J, the junction kept 7 bases outside the gene matches. The CDR3 totals 14 residues. Looked up from germline, CDR1 is MDHEN and CDR2 is SYDVKM. The CDR3 bases are TGTGCCACCCGGCCAGGGGGGTCTGGAAACACCATATATTTT. Translation gives CATRPGGSGNTIYF. Supplemented by reference TRBV28 and TRBJ1-3, the full variable domain reads DVKVTQSSRYLVKRTGEKVFLECVQDMDHENMFWYRQDPGLGLRLIYFSYDVKMKEKGDIPEGYSVSREKKERFSLILESASTNQTSMYLCATRPGGSGNTIYFGEGSWLTVV.

The CDR3 bases are TGTGCCACGCGAAGAGACCGGGACAGATATTATCAGCCCCAGCATTTT. Translated, it gives CATRRDRDRYYQPQHF. This chain links TRBV19 with TRBJ1-5; TRBD1 matches 7 bases. Looked up from germline, CDR1 is LNHDA and CDR2 is SQIVND (reference sequence). V lost 10 bases and J lost 5; bases outside the gene matches: 17. The CDR3 is 16 amino acids.

The chain has TRBV19 and TRBJ1-1, with TRBD1 matching over 11 bases. The CDR3 loop spans 14 amino acids. Germline assignment: CDR1 LNHDA and CDR2 SQIVND (reference sequence). V gave up 5 bases and J gave up 5 bases; unmatched junction bases: 4. CDR3 amino acids: CASSLGQGGTEAFF. For the CDR3, the DNA is TGTGCCAGTAGTCTGGGACAGGGGGGAACTGAAGCTTTCTTT.

The chain has TRBV4-3 and TRBJ2-3, with 8 bases fitting TRBD2. The CDR3 runs to 17 residues. Unmatched junction bases numbered 9, after V lost 0 bases and J lost 4 bases. Germline values: CDR1 LGHNA, CDR2 YSLEER. CDR3 protein: CASSQDSGSFFPDTQYF. CDR3 coding DNA: TGCGCCAGCAGCCAAGACAGCGGGAGCTTCTTCCCAGATACGCAGTATTTT.

The gene calls are TRBV3-1 (or the pseudogene TRBV3-2) and TRBJ2-5; no reliable D call. There are 12 residues in the CDR3. Trimming removed 2 bases at V and 7 bases at J, with 8 bases between. Germline assignment: CDR1 LGHDT and CDR2 YNNKEL (reference sequence). The CDR3 coding sequence is TGTGCCAGCAGCCAATATCGTGTGACCCAGTACTTC. Its translation is CASSQYRVTQYF.

The genes are TRBV28 and TRBJ2-7; possible D gene TRBD2, 5 bases. The CDR3 length is 12 residues. Germline CDR1 and CDR2: MDHEN and SYDVKM. V lost 6 bases and J lost 2, with 8 bases in between. CDR3 in amino acids: CASRPGTYEQYF. For the CDR3, the DNA is TGTGCCAGCAGGCCCGGGACCTACGAGCAGTACTTC. Full variable domain (missing parts from reference TRBV28 and TRBJ2-7): DVKVTQSSRYLVKRTGEKVFLECVQDMDHENMFWYRQDPGLGLRLIYFSYDVKMKEKGDIPEGYSVSREKKERFSLILESASTNQTSMYLCASRPGTYEQYFGPGTRLTVT.

Judged by abundance, this clone is medium-sized (0.01 to 0.1%). The chain combines TRBV28 with TRBJ2-1; D may be TRBD1 (5 bases). The V end was cut by 3 bases, the J end by 0 bases, with 18 bases between. Germline V lookup: CDR1 MDHEN, CDR2 SYDVKM. The CDR3 runs 18 residues. The CDR3 nucleotides are TGTGCCAGCAGTTTTCCCGGGCAGGGTATCAGCTCCTACAATGAGCAGTTCTTC. It encodes CASSFPGQGISSYNEQFF.

The V call is TRBV19, the J call TRBJ1-1, with 7 nucleotides matching TRBD1. CDR3 length: 13 amino acids. Germline CDR1 reads LNHDA; CDR2 reads SQIVND (reference sequence). The V segment lost 7 bases and the J segment 5 bases; nucleotides outside the gene matches: 7. The CDR3 DNA is TGTGCCAGTACCAGGGGGAGATTAACTGAAGCTTTCTTT. Its translation is CASTRGRLTEAFF.

The chain is built from TRBV18 and TRBJ1-3; TRBD1 matches 11 bases. Germline values: CDR1 KGHSH, CDR2 LQKENI. The CDR3 spans 17 residues. Trimming at V came to 3 bases and at J to 3 bases, leaving 7 bases not matched to a gene. In DNA form, the CDR3 reads TGTGCCAGCTCACCCGTACGGGGACAGGGGGATGGAAACACCATATATTTT. Its protein product is CASSPVRGQGDGNTIYF.

The J gene is TRBJ2-6, the V gene TRBV27; 8 nucleotides line up with TRBD1. This CDR3 spans 17 amino acids. Per germline, CDR1 MNHEY and CDR2 SMNVEV (reference sequence). V lost 6 bases, J lost 4 bases, and 11 bases stayed unmatched. The CDR3 is CASSRPQGAGGANVLTF. CDR3 DNA: TGTGCCAGCAGCCGACCCCAGGGGGCGGGAGGGGCCAACGTCCTGACTTTC.

This chain links TRBV30 with TRBJ2-6; 7 positions agree with TRBD2. V lost 3 bases and J lost 2; bases outside the gene matches: 7. Per germline, CDR1 GTSNPN and CDR2 SVGIG (reference sequence). The CDR3 totals 16 residues. The CDR3 DNA is TGTGCCTGGAGGGAGGAGGGAGGGGCTGGGGCCAACGTCCTGACTTTC. It specifies CAWREEGGAGANVLTF.

V and J are TRBV2 and TRBJ2-6, with no clear D. Germline assignment: CDR1 SNHLY and CDR2 FYNNEI. The CDR3 is 13 residues long. Trimming shortened V by 8 bases and J by 1 base, and 6 bases separated the two germline ends. The CDR3 sequence is CASETSGANVLTF. Here the CDR3 DNA reads TGTGCCAGCGAAACTTCTGGGGCCAACGTCCTGACTTTC.

The chain combines TRBV7-9 with TRBJ2-7; 13 positions match TRBD2. V lost 4 bases and J lost 0; bases outside the gene matches: 3. The CDR3 is 16 residues long. From germline, CDR1 is SEHNR and CDR2 FQNEAQ (reference sequence). The CDR3 sequence is CASSSRLAGGSYEQYF. CDR3 bases: TGTGCCAGCAGCTCCCGACTAGCGGGAGGCTCCTACGAGCAGTACTTC.

This rearrangement joins TRBV7-2 to TRBJ2-7; weak D call: TRBD2 (7 bases). Germline V gene data show CDR1 as SGHTA and CDR2 as FQGNSA. V lost 4 bases to trimming and J lost 6 bases, with 19 bases between them. The CDR3 totals 15 residues. The CDR3 region has the DNA TGTGCCAGCAGCTCGTACGGGGGGCCCTTTACCGAGCAGTACTTC. It translates to CASSSYGGPFTEQYF.

This clone was found a few times. The chain is built from TRBV28 and TRBJ2-6; D is unresolved. The length of the CDR3 is 14 residues. Trimming pared 5 bases from V and 2 bases from J, leaving 7 bases between. Per the germline V gene, CDR1 is MDHEN and CDR2 is SYDVKM. CDR3 in amino acids: CASSPSAGANVLTF. In nucleotides, the CDR3 is TGTGCCAGCAGTCCTTCTGCTGGGGCCAACGTCCTGACTTTC.

This chain's CDR3 is CASSDGTGPPNGYTF. The CDR3 DNA sequence: TGTGCCAGCAGTGACGGGACAGGCCCTCCCAATGGCTACACCTTC. The genes are TRBV27 and TRBJ1-2, with 8 bases lining up with TRBD1. The CDR3 runs 15 residues. The J segment lost 6 bases and the V segment lost 5 bases, leaving 11 bases of the junction unmatched. Germline V gives CDR1 MNHEY, CDR2 SMNVEV (reference sequence).

V is TRBV19 and J is TRBJ2-7, with TRBD1 as a possible D gene (6 bases). Trimming left V 4 bases short and J 2 bases short, with 12 bases between. The CDR3 totals 14 residues. Germline V gene sequence: CDR1 LNHDA, CDR2 SQIVND (reference sequence). CDR3: CASSTGVGAYEQYF. CDR3 in DNA: TGTGCCAGTAGTACAGGGGTGGGGGCCTACGAGCAGTACTTC.

V is TRBV11-2 and J is TRBJ2-3, with 8 bases lining up with TRBD2. Unmatched junction bases numbered 1, after V lost 2 bases and J lost 6 bases. The length of the CDR3 is 13 residues. Germline V gives CDR1 SGHAT, CDR2 FQNNGV. The CDR3 bases are TGTGCCAGCAGCTTAAGCGGGAGCGATACGCAGTATTTT. Its protein product is CASSLSGSDTQYF.

This clone has a handful of counts. The genes are TRBV10-3 and TRBJ2-7; 8 bases match TRBD1. CDR1 and CDR2 (germline): ENHRY, SYGVKD. CDR3 size: 13 residues. The junction had 4 bases not matched to a gene; V was cut back by 4 bases and J by 5 bases. DNA of the CDR3: TGTGCCATCAGTGGACAGGGGTCGCACGAGCAGTACTTC. Encoded protein: CAISGQGSHEQYF.

This clone was counted a few times. V usage is TRBV14 and J usage is TRBJ1-6, with D possibly TRBD1 on 5 matching bases. From germline, CDR1 is SGHDN and CDR2 FVKESK. The CDR3 length is 15 residues. Trimming removed 0 bases at V and 7 bases at J, with 10 bases between. CDR3: CASSQDGGVNSPLHF. The CDR3 DNA follows: TGTGCCAGCAGCCAAGATGGAGGGGTCAATTCACCCCTCCACTTT.

V and J are TRBV28 and TRBJ2-3; tentative D call: TRBD1 (7 bases). Germline V CDR1 and CDR2: MDHEN, SYDVKM. This CDR3 is 15 amino acids long. V was cut by 5 bases and J by 1 base, with 13 bases left in between. This chain's CDR3 is CASSVTGEGTDTQYF. The CDR3 bases are TGTGCCAGCAGTGTAACAGGGGAGGGCACAGATACGCAGTATTTT.

This clone appeared a few times. J is TRBJ1-5 and V is TRBV27; possibly TRBD1 for D (6 bases). The CDR3 length is 16 residues. Germline V gene sequence: CDR1 MNHEY, CDR2 SMNVEV (reference sequence). Trimming shortened V by 3 bases and J by 0 bases, and 12 bases separated the two germline ends. The chain's CDR3 is CASSLQGPYSNQPQHF. CDR3 coding DNA: TGTGCCAGCAGTTTGCAGGGGCCCTATAGCAATCAGCCCCAGCATTTT.

This sequence joins TRBV29-1 and TRBJ2-5; the D is unclear. Germline V gene lookup returns CDR1 SQVTM and CDR2 ANQGSEA. Trimming removed 3 bases at V and 5 bases at J, with 13 bases between. The CDR3 spans 13 residues. In nucleotides, the CDR3 is TGCAGCGTTGAGGAGCAAACCGGGGAGACCCAGTACTTC. Its translation: CSVEEQTGETQYF.